The clone carrying this T cell receptor (beta chain) was recorded only once. A much larger clone sits a single nucleotide away, making a read error possible. The entry originates in a study of molecular identifiers for immune sequencing clone quantification. Per the germline V gene, CDR1 is SGDLS and CDR2 is YYNGEE. Trimming removed 0 bases at V and 6 bases at J, with 10 bases between. The CDR3 sequence is 14 residues long. TCRdb passed the PCR reads through MiXCR, listing each CDR3 protein once. The sample gives 550,000 to 750,000 distinct CDR3 sequences, around 20% of which show up once; about 0.9% is in the top ten.

This receptor was obtained from a human donor in good health. Some libraries in this study had Jurkat cell RNA spiked in. Sequenced: naive CD8+ T cells from blood, with Jurkat cell RNA spiked in. This sample's subset: FACS-sorted CD8+CD4-CCR7+CD45RA+ naive T cells. The chain employs TRBV9 and TRBJ1-5; D is perhaps TRBD1 (5 bases). CDR3 DNA: TGTGCCAGCAGCGTAGGAGGGGTAGGTCAGCCCCAGCATTTT. Translating gives CASSVGGVGQPQHF.